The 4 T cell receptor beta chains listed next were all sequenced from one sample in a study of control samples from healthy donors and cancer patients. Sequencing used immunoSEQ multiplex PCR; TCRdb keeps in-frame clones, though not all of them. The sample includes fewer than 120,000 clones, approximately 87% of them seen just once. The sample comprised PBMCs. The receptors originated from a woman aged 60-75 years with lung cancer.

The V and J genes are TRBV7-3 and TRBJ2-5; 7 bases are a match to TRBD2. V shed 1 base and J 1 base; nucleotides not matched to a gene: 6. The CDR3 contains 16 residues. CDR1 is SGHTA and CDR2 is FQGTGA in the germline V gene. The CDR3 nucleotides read TGTGCCAGCAGCTTAAACCAGCGGGATCCCCAAGAGACCCAGTACTTC. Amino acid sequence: CASSLNQRDPQETQYF.

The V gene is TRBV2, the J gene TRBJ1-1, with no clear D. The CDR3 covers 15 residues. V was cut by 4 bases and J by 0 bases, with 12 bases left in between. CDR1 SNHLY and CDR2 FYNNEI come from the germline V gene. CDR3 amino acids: CASSGRGIMNTEAFF. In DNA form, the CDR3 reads TGTGCCAGCAGTGGCCGAGGCATCATGAACACTGAAGCTTTCTTT.

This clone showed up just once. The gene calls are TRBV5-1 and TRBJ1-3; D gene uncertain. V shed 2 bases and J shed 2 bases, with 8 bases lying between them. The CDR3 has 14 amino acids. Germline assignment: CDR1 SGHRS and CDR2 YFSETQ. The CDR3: CASSFLGTGNTIYF. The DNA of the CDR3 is TGCGCCAGCAGCTTCTTGGGCACTGGAAACACCATATATTTT.

The CDR3, as DNA: TGCGCCAGCAGCCCTAGACAGGGGACCCACGAGCAGTACTTC. Translation gives CASSPRQGTHEQYF. The chain couples TRBV5-1 to TRBJ2-7; 8 bases align to TRBD1. CDR3 size: 14 residues. Germline lookup yields CDR1 SGHRS and CDR2 YFSETQ. Unmatched junction bases numbered 8, after V lost 4 bases and J lost 5 bases.